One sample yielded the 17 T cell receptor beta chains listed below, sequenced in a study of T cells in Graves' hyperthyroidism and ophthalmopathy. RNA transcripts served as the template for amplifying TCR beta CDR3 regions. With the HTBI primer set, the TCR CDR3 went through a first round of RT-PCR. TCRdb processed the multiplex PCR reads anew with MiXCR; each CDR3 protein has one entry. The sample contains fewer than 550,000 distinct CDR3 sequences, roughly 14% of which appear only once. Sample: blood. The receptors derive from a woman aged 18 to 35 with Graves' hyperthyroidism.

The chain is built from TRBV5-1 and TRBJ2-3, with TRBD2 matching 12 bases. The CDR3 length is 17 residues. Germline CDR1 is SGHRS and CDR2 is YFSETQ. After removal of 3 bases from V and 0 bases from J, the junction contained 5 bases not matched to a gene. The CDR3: CASSSSSGRASTDTQYF. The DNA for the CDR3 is TGCGCCAGCAGCTCCTCTAGCGGGAGGGCGAGCACAGATACGCAGTATTTT.

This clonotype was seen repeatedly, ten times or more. The CDR3 reads CASSSWSISGNYEQYF. The CDR3 DNA sequence: TGCGCCAGCAGCAGCTGGTCTATTAGCGGGAACTACGAGCAGTACTTC. V is TRBV5-1 and J is TRBJ2-7, with 8 bases identical to TRBD2. This CDR3 contains 16 residues. Trimming at V came to 4 bases and at J to 3 bases, leaving 12 bases not matched to a gene. Germline assignment: CDR1 SGHRS and CDR2 YFSETQ.

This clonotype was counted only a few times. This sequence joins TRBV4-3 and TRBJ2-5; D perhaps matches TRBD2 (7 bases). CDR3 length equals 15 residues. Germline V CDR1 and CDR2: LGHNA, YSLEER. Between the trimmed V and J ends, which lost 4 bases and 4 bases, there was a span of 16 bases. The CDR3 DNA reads TGCGCCAGCAGCCCCTCGACGGGGGGCCGAGAGACCCAGTACTTC. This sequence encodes CASSPSTGGRETQYF.

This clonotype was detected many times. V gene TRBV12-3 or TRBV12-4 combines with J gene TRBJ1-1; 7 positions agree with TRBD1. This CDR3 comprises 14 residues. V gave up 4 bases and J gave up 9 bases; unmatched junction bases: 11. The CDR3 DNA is TGTGCCAGCAGTTCCCCAGGGGGAACACTGAAAGCTTTCTTT. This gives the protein CASSSPGGTLKAFF.

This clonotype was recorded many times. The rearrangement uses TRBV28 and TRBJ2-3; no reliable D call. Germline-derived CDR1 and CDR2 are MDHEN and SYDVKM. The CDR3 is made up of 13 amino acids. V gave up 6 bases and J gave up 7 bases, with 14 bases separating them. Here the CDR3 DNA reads TGTGCCAGCAGCCCTCGGTCAGTAAATACGCAGTATTTT. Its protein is CASSPRSVNTQYF.

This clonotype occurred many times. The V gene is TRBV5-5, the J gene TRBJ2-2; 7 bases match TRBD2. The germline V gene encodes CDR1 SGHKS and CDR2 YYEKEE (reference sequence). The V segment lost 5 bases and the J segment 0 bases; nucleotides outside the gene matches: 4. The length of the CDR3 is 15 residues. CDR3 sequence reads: CASSRTSSNTGELFF. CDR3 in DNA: TGTGCCAGCAGTCGGACTAGTTCGAACACCGGGGAGCTGTTTTTT.

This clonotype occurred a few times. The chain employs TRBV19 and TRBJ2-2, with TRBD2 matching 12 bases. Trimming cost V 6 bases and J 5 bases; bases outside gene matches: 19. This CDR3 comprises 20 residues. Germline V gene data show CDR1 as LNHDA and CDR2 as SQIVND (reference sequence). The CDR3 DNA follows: TGTGCCAGTAGCATCAGGACTAGCGGGATGGGACAAAGACGGACCGGGGAGCTGTTTTTT. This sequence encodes CASSIRTSGMGQRRTGELFF.

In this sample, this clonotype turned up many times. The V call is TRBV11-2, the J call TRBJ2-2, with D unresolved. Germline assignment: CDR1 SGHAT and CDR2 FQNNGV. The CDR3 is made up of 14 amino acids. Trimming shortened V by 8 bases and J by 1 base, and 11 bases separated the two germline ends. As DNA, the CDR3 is TGTGCCAGCGGTTCGGGCGTGAACACCGGGGAGCTGTTTTTT. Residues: CASGSGVNTGELFF.

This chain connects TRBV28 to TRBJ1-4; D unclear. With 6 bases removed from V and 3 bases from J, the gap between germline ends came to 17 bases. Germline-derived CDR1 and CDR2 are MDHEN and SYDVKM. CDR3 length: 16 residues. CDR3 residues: CASSRRSGPSNEKLFF. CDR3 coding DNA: TGTGCCAGCAGCCGTCGGAGTGGACCGTCTAATGAAAAACTGTTTTTT.

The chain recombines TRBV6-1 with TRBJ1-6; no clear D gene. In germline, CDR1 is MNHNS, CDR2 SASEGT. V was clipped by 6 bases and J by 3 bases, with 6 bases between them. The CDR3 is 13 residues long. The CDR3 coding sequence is TGTGCCAGCAGCCCCAACTATAATTCACCCCTCCACTTT. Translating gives CASSPNYNSPLHF.

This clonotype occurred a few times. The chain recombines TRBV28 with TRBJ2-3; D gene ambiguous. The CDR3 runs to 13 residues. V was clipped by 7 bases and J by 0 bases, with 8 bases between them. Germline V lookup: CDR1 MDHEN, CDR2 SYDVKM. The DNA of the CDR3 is TGTGCCAGCACCGAGGACAGCACAGATACGCAGTATTTT. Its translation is CASTEDSTDTQYF.

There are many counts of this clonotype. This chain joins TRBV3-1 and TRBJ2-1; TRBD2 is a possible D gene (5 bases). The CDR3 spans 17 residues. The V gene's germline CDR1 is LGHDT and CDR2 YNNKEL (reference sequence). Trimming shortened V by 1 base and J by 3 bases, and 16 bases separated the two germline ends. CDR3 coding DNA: TGTGCCAGCAGCCAAGGAACGGGCGGGCCCTTCTACAATGAGCAGTTCTTC. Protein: CASSQGTGGPFYNEQFF.

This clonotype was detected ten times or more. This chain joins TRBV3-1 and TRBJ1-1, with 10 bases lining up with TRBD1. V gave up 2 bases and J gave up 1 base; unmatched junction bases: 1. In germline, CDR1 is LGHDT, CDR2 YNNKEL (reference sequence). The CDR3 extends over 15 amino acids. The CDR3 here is CASSQWTGGNTEAFF. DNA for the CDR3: TGTGCCAGCAGCCAATGGACAGGGGGGAACACTGAAGCTTTCTTT. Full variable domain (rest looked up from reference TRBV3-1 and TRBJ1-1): DTAVSQTPKYLVTQMGNDKSIKCEQNLGHDTMYWYKQDSKKFLKIMFSYNNKELIINETVPNRFSPKSPDKAHLNLHINSLELGDSAVYFCASSQWTGGNTEAFFGQGTRLTVV.

CDR3 residues: CASSLGEGADGYTF. The CDR3 DNA follows: TGTGCCAGCAGCTTAGGGGAAGGGGCAGATGGCTACACCTTC. This chain links TRBV7-9 with TRBJ1-2, with a tentative D call TRBD1 (5 bases). The CDR3 contains 14 residues. CDR1 is SEHNR, CDR2 FQNEAQ, per germline (reference sequence). V dropped 1 base and J dropped 6 bases, with 12 bases sitting between them. Based on the CDR3 plus reference TRBV7-9 and TRBJ1-2, the full variable domain is DTGVSQNPRHKITKRGQNVTFRCDPISEHNRLYWYRQTLGQGPEFLTYFQNEAQLEKSRLLSDRFSAERPKGSFSTLEIQRTEQGDSAMYLCASSLGEGADGYTFGSGTRLTVV.

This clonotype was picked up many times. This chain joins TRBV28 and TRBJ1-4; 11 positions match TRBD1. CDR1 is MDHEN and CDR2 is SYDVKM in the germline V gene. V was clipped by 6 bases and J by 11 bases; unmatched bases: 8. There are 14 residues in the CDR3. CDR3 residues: CASRGTGGRGKLFF. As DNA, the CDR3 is TGTGCCAGCAGAGGGACAGGGGGTAGGGGGAAACTGTTTTTT.

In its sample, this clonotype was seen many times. The DNA for the CDR3 is TGCAGTGCTAGACTCGCCACTAGCGGGAGGCTGTACGAGCAGTACTTC. The encoded protein is CSARLATSGRLYEQYF. This sequence joins TRBV20-1 and TRBJ2-7, with 12 bases fitting TRBD2. With V trimmed by 2 bases and J by 4 bases, 9 bases remained unmatched. Germline assignment: CDR1 DFQATT and CDR2 SNEGSKA (reference sequence). The CDR3 spans 16 residues.

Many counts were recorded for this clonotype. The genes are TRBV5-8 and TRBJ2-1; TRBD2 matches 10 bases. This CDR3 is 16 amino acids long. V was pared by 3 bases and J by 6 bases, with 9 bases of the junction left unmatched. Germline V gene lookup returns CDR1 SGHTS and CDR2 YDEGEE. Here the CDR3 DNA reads TGTGCCAGCAGCTCTCTAGCGGGAGCTCGTATCAATGAGCAGTTCTTC. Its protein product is CASSSLAGARINEQFF.